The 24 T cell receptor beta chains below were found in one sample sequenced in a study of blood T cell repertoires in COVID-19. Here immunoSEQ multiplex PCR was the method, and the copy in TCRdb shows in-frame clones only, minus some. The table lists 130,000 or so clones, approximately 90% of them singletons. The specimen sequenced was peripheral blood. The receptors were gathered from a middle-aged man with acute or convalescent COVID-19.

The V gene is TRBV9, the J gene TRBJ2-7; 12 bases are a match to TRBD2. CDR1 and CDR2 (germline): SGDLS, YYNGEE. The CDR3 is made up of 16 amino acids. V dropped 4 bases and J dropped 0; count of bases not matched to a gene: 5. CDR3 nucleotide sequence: TGTGCCAGCAGCCCCCGACTAGCGGGGGCCTCCTACGAGCAGTACTTC. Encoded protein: CASSPRLAGASYEQYF.

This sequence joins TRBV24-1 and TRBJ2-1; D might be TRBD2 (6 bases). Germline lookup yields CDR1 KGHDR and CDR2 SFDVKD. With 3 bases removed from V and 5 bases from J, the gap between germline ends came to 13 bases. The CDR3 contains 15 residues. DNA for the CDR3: TGTGCCACCAGTGATGACCGGGGGATCAACAATGAGCAGTTCTTC. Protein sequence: CATSDDRGINNEQFF.

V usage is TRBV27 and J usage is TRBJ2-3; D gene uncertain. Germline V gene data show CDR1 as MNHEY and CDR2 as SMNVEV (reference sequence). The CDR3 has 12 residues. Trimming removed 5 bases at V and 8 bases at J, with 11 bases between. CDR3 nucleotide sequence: TGTGCCAGCAGTCCTAGGAGAGGTACGCAGTATTTT. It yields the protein CASSPRRGTQYF.

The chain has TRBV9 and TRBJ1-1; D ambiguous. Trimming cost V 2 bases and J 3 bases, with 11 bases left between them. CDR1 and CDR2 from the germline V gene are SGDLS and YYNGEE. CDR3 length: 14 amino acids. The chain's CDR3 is CASSVGGRDTEAFF. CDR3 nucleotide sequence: TGTGCCAGCAGCGTGGGAGGACGGGACACTGAAGCTTTCTTT.

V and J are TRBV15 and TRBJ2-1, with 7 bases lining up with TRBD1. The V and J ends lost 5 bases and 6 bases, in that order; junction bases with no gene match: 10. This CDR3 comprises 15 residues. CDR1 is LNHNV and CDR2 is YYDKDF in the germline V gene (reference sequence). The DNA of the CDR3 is TGTGCCACCAGCTTGACAGGGAAGAAGTTCAATGAGCAGTTCTTC. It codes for CATSLTGKKFNEQFF.

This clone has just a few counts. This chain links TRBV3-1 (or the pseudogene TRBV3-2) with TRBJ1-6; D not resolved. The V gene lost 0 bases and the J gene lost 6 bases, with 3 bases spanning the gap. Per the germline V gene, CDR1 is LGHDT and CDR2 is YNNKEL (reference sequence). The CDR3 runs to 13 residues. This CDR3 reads CASSQDFNSPLHF. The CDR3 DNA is TGTGCCAGCAGCCAAGACTTTAATTCACCCCTCCACTTT.

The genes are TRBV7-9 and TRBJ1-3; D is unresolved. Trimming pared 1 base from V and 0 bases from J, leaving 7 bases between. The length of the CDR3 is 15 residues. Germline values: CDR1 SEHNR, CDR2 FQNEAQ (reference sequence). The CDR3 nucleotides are TGTGCCAGCAGCTTAGTACTGAGCTCTGGAAACACCATATATTTT. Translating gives CASSLVLSSGNTIYF. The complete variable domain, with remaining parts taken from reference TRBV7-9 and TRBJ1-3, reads DTGVSQNPRHKITKRGQNVTFRCDPISEHNRLYWYRQTLGQGPEFLTYFQNEAQLEKSRLLSDRFSAERPKGSFSTLEIQRTEQGDSAMYLCASSLVLSSGNTIYFGEGSWLTVV.

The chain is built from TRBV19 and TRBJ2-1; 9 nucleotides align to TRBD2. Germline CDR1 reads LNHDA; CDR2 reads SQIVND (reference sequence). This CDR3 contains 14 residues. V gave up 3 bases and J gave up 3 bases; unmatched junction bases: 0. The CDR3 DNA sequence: TGTGCCAGTAGTATTAGCGGGAGCTACAATGAGCAGTTCTTC. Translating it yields CASSISGSYNEQFF.

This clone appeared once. This CDR3 is CASSQITGSVGQPQHF. CDR3 nucleotide sequence: TGTGCCAGCAGTCAGATTACAGGGTCGGTGGGACAGCCCCAGCATTTT. The J gene is TRBJ1-5, the V gene TRBV6-2 or TRBV6-3; a weak D match, TRBD1 (6 bases). The V end lost 5 bases, the J end lost 7 bases, and 21 bases lay between the germline ends. There are 16 residues in the CDR3. The germline V gene has CDR1 MNHEY and CDR2 SVGEGT.

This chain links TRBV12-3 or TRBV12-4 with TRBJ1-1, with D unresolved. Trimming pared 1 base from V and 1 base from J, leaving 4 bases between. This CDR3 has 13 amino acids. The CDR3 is CASSLGANTEAFF. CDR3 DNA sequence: TGTGCCAGCAGTTTAGGGGCGAACACTGAAGCTTTCTTT.

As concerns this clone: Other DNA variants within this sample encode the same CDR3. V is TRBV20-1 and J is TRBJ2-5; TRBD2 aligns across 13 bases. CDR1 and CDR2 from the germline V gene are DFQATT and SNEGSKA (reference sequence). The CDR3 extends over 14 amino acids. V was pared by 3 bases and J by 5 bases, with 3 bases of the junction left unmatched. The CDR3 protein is CSASTSGGAETQYF. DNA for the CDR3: TGCAGTGCTAGTACTAGCGGGGGGGCTGAGACCCAGTACTTC.

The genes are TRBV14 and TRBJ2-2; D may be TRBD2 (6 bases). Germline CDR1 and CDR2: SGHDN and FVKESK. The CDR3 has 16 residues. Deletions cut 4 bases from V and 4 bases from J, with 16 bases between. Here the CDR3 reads CASSLRTGVGTGELFF. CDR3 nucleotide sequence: TGTGCCAGCAGCCTTCGTACGGGAGTTGGCACCGGGGAGCTGTTTTTT.

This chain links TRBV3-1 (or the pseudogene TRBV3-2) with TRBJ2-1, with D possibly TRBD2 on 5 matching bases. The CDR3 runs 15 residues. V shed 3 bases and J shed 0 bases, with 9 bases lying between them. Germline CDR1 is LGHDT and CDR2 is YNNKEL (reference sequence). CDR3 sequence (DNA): TGTGCCAGCAGCCAGCCCGGGATCTCCTACAATGAGCAGTTCTTC. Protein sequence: CASSQPGISYNEQFF.

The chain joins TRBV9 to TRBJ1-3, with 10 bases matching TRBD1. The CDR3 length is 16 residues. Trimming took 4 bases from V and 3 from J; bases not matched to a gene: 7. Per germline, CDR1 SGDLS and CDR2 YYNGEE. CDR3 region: CASSLIGQGVGNTIYF. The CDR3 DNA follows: TGTGCCAGCAGCCTTATTGGACAGGGGGTTGGAAACACCATATATTTT. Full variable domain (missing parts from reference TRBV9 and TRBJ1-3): DSGVTQTPKHLITATGQRVTLRCSPRSGDLSVYWYQQSLDQGLQFLIQYYNGEERAKGNILERFSAQQFPDLHSELNLSSLELGDSALYFCASSLIGQGVGNTIYFGEGSWLTVV.

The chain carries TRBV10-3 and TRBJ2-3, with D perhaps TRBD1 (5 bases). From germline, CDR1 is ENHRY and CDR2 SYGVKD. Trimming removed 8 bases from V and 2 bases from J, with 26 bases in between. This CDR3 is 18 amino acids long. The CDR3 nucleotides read TGTGCCATCGGTAGGGGAACCGATATATTAGTGTCCACAGATACGCAGTATTTT. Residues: CAIGRGTDILVSTDTQYF.

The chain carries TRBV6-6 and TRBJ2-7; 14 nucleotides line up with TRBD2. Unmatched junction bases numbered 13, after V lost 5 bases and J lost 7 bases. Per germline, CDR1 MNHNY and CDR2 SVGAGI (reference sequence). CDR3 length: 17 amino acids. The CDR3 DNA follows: TGTGCCAGCAGTCGGACTAGCGGGAGGCCCCCTCACGGAGAGCAGTACTTC. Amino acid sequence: CASSRTSGRPPHGEQYF.

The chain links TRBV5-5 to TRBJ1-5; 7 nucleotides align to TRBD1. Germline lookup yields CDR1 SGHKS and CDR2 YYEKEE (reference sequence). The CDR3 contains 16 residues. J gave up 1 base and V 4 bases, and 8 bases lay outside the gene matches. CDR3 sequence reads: CASSPTGTVSNQPQHF. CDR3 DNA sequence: TGTGCCAGCAGCCCTACCGGGACAGTCAGCAATCAGCCCCAGCATTTT.

CDR3 amino acids: CASSLGSGSENSPLHF. The DNA of the CDR3 is TGTGCCAGCAGCCTCGGGTCTGGGTCTGAAAATTCACCCCTCCACTTT. This chain uses TRBV7-9 with TRBJ1-6, with unresolved D. Trimming removed 5 bases from V and 7 bases from J, with 18 bases in between. The CDR3 length is 16 residues. The germline V gene has CDR1 SEHNR and CDR2 FQNEAQ (reference sequence).

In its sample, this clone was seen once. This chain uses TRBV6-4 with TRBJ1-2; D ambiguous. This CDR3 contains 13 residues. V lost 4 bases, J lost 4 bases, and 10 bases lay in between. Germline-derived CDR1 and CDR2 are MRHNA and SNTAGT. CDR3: CASSGESSYGYTF. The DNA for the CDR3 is TGTGCCAGCAGTGGGGAGTCTTCCTATGGCTACACCTTC.

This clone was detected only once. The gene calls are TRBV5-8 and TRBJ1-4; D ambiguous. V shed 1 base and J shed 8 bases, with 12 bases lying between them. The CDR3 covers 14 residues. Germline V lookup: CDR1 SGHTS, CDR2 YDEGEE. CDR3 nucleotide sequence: TGTGCCAGCAGCTTGTTGCGGGGATGGGAAAAACTGTTTTTT. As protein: CASSLLRGWEKLFF. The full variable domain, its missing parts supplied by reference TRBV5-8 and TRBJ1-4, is EAGVTQSPTHLIKTRGQQATLRCSPISGHTSVYWYQQALGLGLQFLLWYDEGEERNRGNFPPRFSGRQFPNYSSELNVNALELEDSALYLCASSLLRGWEKLFFGSGTQLSVL.

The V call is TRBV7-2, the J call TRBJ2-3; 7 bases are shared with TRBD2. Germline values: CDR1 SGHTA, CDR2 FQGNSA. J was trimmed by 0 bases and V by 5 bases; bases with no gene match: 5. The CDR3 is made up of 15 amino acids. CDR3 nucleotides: TGTGCCAGCAGCCTCGGACTAGTGAGCACAGATACGCAGTATTTT. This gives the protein CASSLGLVSTDTQYF.

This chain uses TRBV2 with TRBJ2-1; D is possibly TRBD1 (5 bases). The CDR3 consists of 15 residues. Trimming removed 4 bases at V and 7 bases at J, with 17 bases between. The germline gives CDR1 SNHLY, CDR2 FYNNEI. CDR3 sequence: CASSVRDGAGNEQFF. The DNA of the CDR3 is TGTGCCAGCAGTGTAAGGGATGGGGCTGGGAATGAGCAGTTCTTC.

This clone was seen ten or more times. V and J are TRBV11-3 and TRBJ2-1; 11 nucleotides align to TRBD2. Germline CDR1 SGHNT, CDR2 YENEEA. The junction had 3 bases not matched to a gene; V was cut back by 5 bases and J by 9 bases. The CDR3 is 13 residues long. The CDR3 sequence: CASSGTSGSEQFF. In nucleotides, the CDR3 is TGTGCCAGCAGCGGGACTAGCGGCTCTGAGCAGTTCTTC.

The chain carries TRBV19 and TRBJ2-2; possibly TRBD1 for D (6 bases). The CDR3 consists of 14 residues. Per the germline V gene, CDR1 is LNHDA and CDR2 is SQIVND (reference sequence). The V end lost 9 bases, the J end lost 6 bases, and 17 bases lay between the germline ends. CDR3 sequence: CASKRTADAGELFF. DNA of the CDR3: TGTGCCAGCAAGCGGACAGCGGACGCCGGGGAGCTGTTTTTT. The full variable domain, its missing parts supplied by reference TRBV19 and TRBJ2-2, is DGGITQSPKYLFRKEGQNVTLSCEQNLNHDAMYWYRQDPGQGLRLIYYSQIVNDFQKGDIAEGYSVSREKKESFPLTVTSAQKNPTAFYLCASKRTADAGELFFGEGSRLTVL.